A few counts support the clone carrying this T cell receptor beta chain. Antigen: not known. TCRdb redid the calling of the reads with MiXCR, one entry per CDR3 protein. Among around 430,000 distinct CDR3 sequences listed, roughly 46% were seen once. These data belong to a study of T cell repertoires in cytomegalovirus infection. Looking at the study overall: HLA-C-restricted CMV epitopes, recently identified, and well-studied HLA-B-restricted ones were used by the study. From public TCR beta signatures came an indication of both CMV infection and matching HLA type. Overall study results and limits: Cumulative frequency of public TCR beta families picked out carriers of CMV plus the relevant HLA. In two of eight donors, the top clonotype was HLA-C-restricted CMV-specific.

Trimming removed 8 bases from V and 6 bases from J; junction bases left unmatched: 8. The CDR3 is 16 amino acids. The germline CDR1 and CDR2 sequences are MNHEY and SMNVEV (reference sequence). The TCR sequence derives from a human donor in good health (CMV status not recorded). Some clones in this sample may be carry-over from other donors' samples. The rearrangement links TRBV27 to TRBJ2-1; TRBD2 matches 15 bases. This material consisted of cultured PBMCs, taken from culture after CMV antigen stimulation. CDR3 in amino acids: CASRLGLAGGINEQFF. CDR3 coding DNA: TGTGCCAGCCGCTTGGGACTAGCGGGGGGAATCAATGAGCAGTTCTTC.